This T cell receptor beta chain was sequenced for a study of blood T cells in healthy people across ages. Whole-study results and caveats: Investigators viewed diversity estimates from one million T cells as underestimates, the study reported. As age increased, TCR beta diversity per million T cells fell in a roughly linear fashion.

Healthy Russian Caucasian donors spanned ages roughly 6 to 100 years. The table lists this clonotype with a few counts. Its antigen is unidentified. CDR3 length equals 14 residues. The germline V gene encodes CDR1 MNHEY and CDR2 SVGAGI. V was trimmed by 6 bases and J by 3 bases, leaving 12 bases between them. Combining a sample-barcoded 5' primer with a J-beta primer mix, a second PCR ran for about 6 to 11 cycles. Carrying 12 random nucleotides, a template-switch adaptor labeled each individual cDNA molecule. TCRdb itself ran the 5' RACE reads through MiXCR, one entry per CDR3 protein. The table includes approximately 1.5 million distinct CDR3 sequences, around 36% detected once.

Sequencing used blood. The gene calls are TRBV6-5 and TRBJ2-1, with D possibly TRBD1 on 6 matching bases. This sequence was found in a woman aged 30 to 39 in good health. CDR3 protein: CASRLDSDYNEQFF. DNA for the CDR3: TGTGCCAGCAGGTTGGACAGCGACTACAATGAGCAGTTCTTC.